Below, one TCR beta chain is given with its context. The antigen remains unidentified. This record belongs to a study of shared clonotypes between healthy human individuals. This table comes from immunoSEQ multiplex PCR, and its TCRdb copy is limited to in-frame clones, with some not included. The sample consists of about 1.1 million clones, roughly 80% of them appearing once. This CDR3 is 13 amino acids long. Germline V lookup: CDR1 MNHNS, CDR2 SASEGT. V lost 5 bases and J 5 bases, leaving 12 bases between the germline ends. Findings and caveats of the study: Around 4.9% of naive CD4 clonotypes were shared across a few donors. Sequencing depth was expected to influence donor clonotype sharing. Sampling covered nothing but blood. Tissue TCR repertoires likely differ from those found in blood.

Recent acute infections and vaccinations were absent in the healthy HIV-negative adult donors. The sequence was collected from a man in his late teens or twenties in good health. Some clones in this sample may be carry-over from other donors' samples. The specimen sequenced was memory CD4+ T cells from PBMCs. The subset here: CD45RA-negative fraction. This chain links TRBV6-1 with TRBJ1-2; unclear D gene. CDR3 DNA: TGTGCCAGCAGTCCAATCACAGAGTATGGCTACACCTTC. Protein product: CASSPITEYGYTF.